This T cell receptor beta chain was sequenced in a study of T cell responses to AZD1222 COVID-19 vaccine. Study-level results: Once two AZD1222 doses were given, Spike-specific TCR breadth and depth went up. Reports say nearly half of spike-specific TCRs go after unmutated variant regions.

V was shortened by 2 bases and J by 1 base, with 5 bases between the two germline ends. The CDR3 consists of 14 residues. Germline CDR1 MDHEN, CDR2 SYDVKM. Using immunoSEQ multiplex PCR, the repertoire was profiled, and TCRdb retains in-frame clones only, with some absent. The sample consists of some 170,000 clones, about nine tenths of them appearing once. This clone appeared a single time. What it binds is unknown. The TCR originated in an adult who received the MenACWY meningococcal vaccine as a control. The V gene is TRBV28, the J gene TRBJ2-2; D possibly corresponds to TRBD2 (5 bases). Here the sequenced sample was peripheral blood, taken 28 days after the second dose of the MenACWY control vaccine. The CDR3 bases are TGTGCCAGCAGTTTAAGCGGGAACACCGGGGAGCTGTTTTTT. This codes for CASSLSGNTGELFF. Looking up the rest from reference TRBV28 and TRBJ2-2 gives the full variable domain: DVKVTQSSRYLVKRTGEKVFLECVQDMDHENMFWYRQDPGLGLRLIYFSYDVKMKEKGDIPEGYSVSREKKERFSLILESASTNQTSMYLCASSLSGNTGELFFGEGSRLTVL.